These T cell receptor beta chains were read from a single sample in a study of T cell responses to AZD1222 COVID-19 vaccine. TCRdb keeps only in-frame clones here, not all; method: immunoSEQ multiplex PCR. The table records 200,000 or so clones, about 90% of them present only once. The material sequenced was peripheral blood, taken on day 0 of MenACWY control vaccination. These receptors were collected from an adult in good health. The conserved cysteine and the conserved F or W are not part of the CDR3 here. The order of the fields is V gene, clone size, J gene, CDR3 protein. Rows give clone size only sometimes, using once, few, many, or a class for an expanded clone.

v_gene: TRBV6-2/TRBV6-3; abundance: .; j_gene: TRBJ2-3; CDR3aa: ASSQSTDTQY
v_gene: TRBV7-9; abundance: .; j_gene: TRBJ1-1; CDR3aa: ASSLWPGVNTEAF
v_gene: TRBV21-1; abundance: few; j_gene: TRBJ2-7; CDR3aa: ASSKAPGWVANPYSYEQY
v_gene: TRBV28; abundance: .; j_gene: TRBJ2-7; CDR3aa: ASSRKVFYTYEQY
v_gene: TRBV5-1; abundance: .; j_gene: TRBJ2-5; CDR3aa: ASSLALGRETQY
v_gene: TRBV25-1; abundance: .; j_gene: TRBJ1-2; CDR3aa: ASSEGRTRAYGYT
v_gene: TRBV11-1; abundance: .; j_gene: TRBJ1-1; CDR3aa: ASSLTQGMNTEAF
v_gene: TRBV29-1; abundance: .; j_gene: TRBJ1-1; CDR3aa: SVVMGAEAF
v_gene: TRBV30; abundance: .; j_gene: TRBJ2-7; CDR3aa: AWSRPLVTGNEQY
v_gene: TRBV28; abundance: .; j_gene: TRBJ2-7; CDR3aa: ASLAQGGSYEQY
v_gene: TRBV7-9; abundance: .; j_gene: TRBJ2-5; CDR3aa: ASSSLPGQETQY
v_gene: TRBV6-5; abundance: .; j_gene: TRBJ1-1; CDR3aa: ASSSPTGAWDTEAF
v_gene: TRBV4-1; abundance: .; j_gene: TRBJ2-3; CDR3aa: ASSQEIPLATDTQY
v_gene: TRBV7-9; abundance: .; j_gene: TRBJ2-5; CDR3aa: ASSTPGWETQY
v_gene: TRBV7-8; abundance: .; j_gene: TRBJ1-1; CDR3aa: ASSSLPTNYSEAF
v_gene: TRBV28; abundance: .; j_gene: TRBJ2-7; CDR3aa: ASRGGSGNSYEQY
v_gene: TRBV5-4; abundance: .; j_gene: TRBJ2-1; CDR3aa: ASSLGGGYLHEQF
v_gene: TRBV27; abundance: .; j_gene: TRBJ2-2; CDR3aa: ASSLGQGGTGELF
v_gene: TRBV11-3; abundance: .; j_gene: TRBJ2-2; CDR3aa: ASSFTDREDNTGELF
v_gene: TRBV30; abundance: few; j_gene: TRBJ1-5; CDR3aa: AWSVNGNQPQH
v_gene: TRBV6-1; abundance: .; j_gene: TRBJ1-5; CDR3aa: ASSEIGRTDNQPQH
v_gene: TRBV19; abundance: .; j_gene: TRBJ1-2; CDR3aa: ASSMGQGAPYGYT
v_gene: TRBV6-1; abundance: .; j_gene: TRBJ1-4; CDR3aa: ASSETQRNEKLF
v_gene: TRBV11-1; abundance: few; j_gene: TRBJ2-1; CDR3aa: ASSTRGGGNEQF
v_gene: TRBV4-3; abundance: .; j_gene: TRBJ1-2; CDR3aa: ASSQDGVGNYGYT
v_gene: TRBV6-5; abundance: .; j_gene: TRBJ2-2; CDR3aa: ASNWAGNTGELF